This T cell receptor beta chain emerged from a study of tumor-infiltrating T cells and Merkel cell polyomavirus (dated by TCRdb to between 2016 and 2019). Background for the entire study: In Merkel cell carcinoma patients, the study investigated CD8+ T cells specific for the Merkel cell polyomavirus KLL epitope. Patients presented at varying disease stages and were followed for a median of roughly 2.5 years, with a range of 1. Most whole-tumor samples were 25-micron curls cut from formalin-fixed, paraffin-embedded tissue blocks. Varied, non-standardized therapies, including chemotherapy, radiation and immunotherapies, were received by the patients. Across the study, one tumor sample was a frozen nodal tumor digest and one was a flash-frozen core biopsy of a metastasis. In approximately 14 samples, KLL-tetramer-sorted cells taken from blood or tumor-infiltrating lymphocytes underwent TRB sequencing, as did about 12 matched whole-tumor samples.

Receptors were amplified or captured by the immunoSEQ multiplex PCR assay. Adaptive Biotechnologies (Seattle, WA) carried out the genomic DNA extraction, TRB sequencing and normalization. The paper's data handling went like this. Clonality was computed as one minus Shannon entropy of productive TRB sequences normalized by log2 of unique productive sequences. To identify KLL-specific clonotypes in tumors, TCRbeta CDR3 amino acid sequences were matched against the sequences from the tetramer-sorted sample of each patient. Not all clones reach the TCRdb copy of this immuneACCESS table, which keeps in-frame sequences only. Checked studies attribute under half of the gap to unresolved V genes and leave the rest unexplained. D and trimming were read from the DNA, whereas the V and J calls and clone size are those reported in that table. In all, the sample holds 26,000 or so clones, and around nine tenths of those were seen once. The ten largest clones capture more than 2.5% of the sample.

This clone has a single count. Its antigen is not yet known. Base qualities are missing; no much larger clone stands one base away. By immunohistochemistry, the tumors of all patients showed robust positive staining for Merkel cell polyomavirus Large T antigen. Roughly twelve Merkel cell carcinoma patients with robust KLL-tetramer+ populations, above 0.04% of CD8+ T cells, in blood and/or cultured TIL were included. Every patient was Caucasian, and patient ages had a median of 65 years and ranged from about 50 to 85 years. Lymph node tumors were analyzed for patients with unknown primaries who presented with nodal disease, or when insufficient primary tissue was available. From a lookup of the germline V gene (reference sequence), CDR1 and CDR2 are WNHNN and SYGVQD. V is pruned by 8 bases and J by 3 bases, leaving 7 bases of the junction without a gene match. The CDR3 numbers 14 residues from cysteine through phenylalanine. The kept DNA is CDR3 alone, 42 bases in frame from the first base.

General study outcomes and caveats: KLL-specific TRB repertoires proved diverse and largely private: among 410 or so unique sequences, only one clonotype was public, and a couple of patients shared that clonotype. One limitation of the study is the small sample size (n = 12 patients). More unique KLL-specific clonotypes in tumors (roughly 5-120 vs 0-3) was associated with a significant MCC-specific survival advantage (P = 0.0051). A higher intratumoral fraction of KLL-specific T cells (about 1.8-18% versus about 0-0.15%) was associated with significantly improved MCC-specific survival. The study examined just one viral epitope, so T cells targeting other Merkel cell polyomavirus epitopes were not captured.

The sequencing sample was made of lymph node tissue. The sequence came from a man in his fifties with Merkel cell carcinoma. Recombination connected TRBV10-1 to TRBJ2-1; the junction holds 7 bases that match TRBD1. The CDR3 in this case is CASGPGQIYNEQFF. The DNA reads as follows: TGCGCCAGCGGACCGGGACAGATCTACAATGAGCAGTTCTTC.